The present T cell receptor beta chain was sequenced within a study of spatial heterogeneity in lung cancer. Study at large: The average count in raw reads for each unique TCR and UMI combination exceeded eight appearances.

TCRdb analysed the 5' RACE reads with MiXCR anew, one entry per CDR3 protein. The sample includes some 100,000 distinct CDR3 sequences, roughly 8.7% seen only once; the top ten take 6.9%. Many counts were recorded for this clonotype. The antigen is unknown. Overall study results and limits: Blood showed ubiquitous tumor TCRs more often at resection than at routine follow-up.

This sample's time point: sample taken at primary tumor resection. The authors sequenced whole RNA from tumor, nontumor lung or frozen PBMC without sorting. The clonotype originates from a male donor with early-stage non-small cell lung cancer. Sequenced material: PBMCs, taken at surgery.

The CDR3 is CATSDPMEAGELFF. The CDR3 region has the DNA TGTGCCACCAGTGATCCGATGGAAGCCGGGGAGCTGTTTTTT. The chain employs TRBV24-1 and TRBJ2-2; D gene ambiguous. Looked up from germline, CDR1 is KGHDR and CDR2 is SFDVKD. The V and J ends lost 3 bases and 6 bases respectively, with 10 bases between them. This CDR3 is built from 14 residues.